Listed here is a single T cell receptor beta chain. Its cognate antigen is unknown. The V and J ends lost 5 bases and 2 bases, in that order; junction bases with no gene match: 9. In germline, CDR1 is LNHDA, CDR2 SQIVND (reference sequence). The CDR3 loop spans 15 amino acids. These data belong to a study of OX40 agonist ivuxolimab in advanced cancers. Study context: The group had a mean age of about 60 years, ranged from about 23 to 79, and was roughly 83% male. Findings of the study overall: CD8+ T cells (on average) carried more expanded clones than CD4+ T cells. Low levels of normalized T-cell clonal expansion also appeared in some nonresponders.

Only in-frame clones appear in the TCRdb table, and some are missing; sequencing was by immunoSEQ multiplex PCR. The sample has about 30,000 clones, 80% to 95% seen once; the top ten hold just under 9.5%. This clonotype was obtained from an adult with an advanced solid tumor such as melanoma, head and neck, liver or kidney cancer. This rearrangement joins TRBV19 to TRBJ2-7; TRBD1 matches at 7 bases. The material was CD4+ or CD8+ T cells sorted from blood, obtained in a trial of the OX40 agonist ivuxolimab. The CDR3 bases are TGTGCCAGTAGTCGCCCGCCGACAGGGACCTACGAGCAGTACTTC. Residues: CASSRPPTGTYEQYF.